The TCR beta chain under discussion was sequenced for a study of shared clonotypes between healthy human individuals. Germline CDR1 reads LGHNA; CDR2 reads YSLEER. CDR3 length equals 12 residues. The V end lost 8 bases, the J end lost 4 bases, and 10 bases lay between the germline ends. Whole-study results and caveats: Limited genetic and exposure-history diversity came from having few donors.

Comment on this clone: Its antigen is still unknown.

TCRdb's copy holds only in-frame clones and misses some; the assay was immunoSEQ multiplex PCR. The repertoire consists of about 1.1 million clones, with more than 75% occurring once and the leading ten covering under 0.8%. Material: memory CD4+ T cells from PBMCs. Regarding subset: CD45RA-negative fraction. This chain connects TRBV4-3 to TRBJ2-3, with no clear D. This clonotype was sampled from a man younger than 35 in good health. Some clones in this sample may be carry-over from other donors' samples. The CDR3 DNA sequence: TGCGCCAGCCTACACTATGCAGATACGCAGTATTTT. Translation gives CASLHYADTQYF.